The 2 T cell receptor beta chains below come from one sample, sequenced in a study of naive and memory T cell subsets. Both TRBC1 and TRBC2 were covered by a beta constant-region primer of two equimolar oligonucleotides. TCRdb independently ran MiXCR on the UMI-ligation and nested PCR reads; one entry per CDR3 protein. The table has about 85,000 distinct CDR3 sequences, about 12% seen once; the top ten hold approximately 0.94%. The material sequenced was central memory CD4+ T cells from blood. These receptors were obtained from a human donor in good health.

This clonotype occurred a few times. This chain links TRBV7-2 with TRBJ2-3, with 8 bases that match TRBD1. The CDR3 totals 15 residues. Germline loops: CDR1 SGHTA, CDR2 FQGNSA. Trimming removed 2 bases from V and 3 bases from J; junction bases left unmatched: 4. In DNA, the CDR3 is TGTGCCAGCAGCTTACAGGGGGCAGTGACAGATACGCAGTATTTT. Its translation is CASSLQGAVTDTQYF.

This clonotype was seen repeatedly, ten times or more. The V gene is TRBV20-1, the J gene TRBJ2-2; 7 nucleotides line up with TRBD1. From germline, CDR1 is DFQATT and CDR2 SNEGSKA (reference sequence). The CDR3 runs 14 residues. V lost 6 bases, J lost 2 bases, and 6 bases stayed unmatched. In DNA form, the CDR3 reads TGCAGTGCGACGGGACAGTTAAACACCGGGGAGCTGTTTTTT. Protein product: CSATGQLNTGELFF.